What follows are 17 T cell receptor beta chains derived from one specimen sequenced in a study of CD8+ T cells in alopecia areata. Following extraction, RNA underwent reverse transcription to cDNA, which served as the sequencing template. TCRdb keeps only in-frame clones here, not all; method: immunoSEQ multiplex PCR. The data hold about 290,000 clones, with 55% to 75% observed a single time. Sample treatment: oral pan-JAK inhibitor, 5-10 mg twice daily. Sequenced here: CD4+ T cells sorted from blood, sampled at week 24, from a patient treated with tofacitinib. Source of these receptors: a human donor with alopecia areata.

This chain uses TRBV29-1 with TRBJ1-1; D remains ambiguous. V shed 4 bases and J shed 4 bases, with 4 bases lying between them. The CDR3 runs 10 residues. CDR1 is SQVTM, CDR2 ANQGSEA, per germline. The CDR3 DNA sequence: TGCAGCGTTGTCTCCACTGAAGCTTTCTTT. As protein: CSVVSTEAFF. The full variable domain, in which reference TRBV29-1 and TRBJ1-1 provide the parts outside the CDR3, is SAVISQKPSRDICQRGTSLTIQCQVDSQVTMMFWYRQQPGQSLTLIATANQGSEATYESGFVIDKFPISRPNLTFSTLTVSNMSPEDSSIYLCSVVSTEAFFGQGTRLTVV.

This clone was detected a few times. The rearrangement links TRBV25-1 to TRBJ2-4; 8 bases map to TRBD2. The germline V gene has CDR1 MGHDK and CDR2 SYGVNS. The CDR3 has 13 amino acids. J lost 9 bases, V lost 3 bases, and 4 bases had no gene match. DNA for the CDR3: TGTGCCAGCAGTGATAGGACTAGCCCCATTCAGTACTTC. Translated, it gives CASSDRTSPIQYF.

The chain has TRBV29-1 and TRBJ2-5; weak D call: TRBD1 (5 bases). V was trimmed by 6 bases and J by 1 base, leaving 18 bases between them. This CDR3 spans 15 amino acids. Germline V gene lookup returns CDR1 SQVTM and CDR2 ANQGSEA. CDR3 nucleotide sequence: TGCAGCGTCAAATCTCCAGGGATCTCCCAAGAGACCCAGTACTTC. Translated: CSVKSPGISQETQYF.

This clone has more than one count but fewer than ten. This chain links TRBV6-5 with TRBJ2-4, with TRBD2 identical over 11 bases. Germline CDR1 reads MNHEY; CDR2 reads SVGAGI. There are 14 residues in the CDR3. The trim removed 6 bases at V and 8 bases at J, leaving 6 bases unmatched. The CDR3 DNA is TGTGCCAGCAGGATTAGCGGGGGGGAAGACATTCAGTACTTC. Its protein is CASRISGGEDIQYF.

J is TRBJ1-1 and V is TRBV29-1; D is possibly TRBD1 (5 bases). V was pared by 4 bases and J by 3 bases, with 18 bases between. The CDR3 has 15 amino acids. Germline CDR1 reads SQVTM; CDR2 reads ANQGSEA. The CDR3 coding sequence is TGCAGCGTTGGGGACCGGCGACTGGGCCACACTGAAGCTTTCTTT. Translation: CSVGDRRLGHTEAFF.

The CDR3 is CASSLEGQIYEQYF. CDR3 nucleotides: TGTGCCAGCAGCTTAGAGGGGCAAATCTACGAGCAGTACTTC. The V call is TRBV7-9, the J call TRBJ2-7, with D tentatively TRBD1 (5 bases). Germline CDR1 and CDR2: SEHNR and FQNEAQ (reference sequence). V lost 1 base, J lost 3 bases, and 10 bases lay in between. The CDR3 is 14 residues long.

The gene calls are TRBV4-2 and TRBJ1-1, with D tentatively TRBD1 (5 bases). The length of the CDR3 is 15 residues. Germline CDR1 LGHNA, CDR2 YNFKEQ. Trimming took off 3 bases at V and 4 bases at J, with 15 bases between the two ends. The CDR3 nucleotides are TGTGCCAGCAGCCAGGGGGGTTATCCTCCCACTGAAGCTTTCTTT. Translation: CASSQGGYPPTEAFF.

V and J are TRBV4-2 and TRBJ1-1; D is perhaps TRBD1 (5 bases). The V gene's germline CDR1 is LGHNA and CDR2 YNFKEQ. Trimming shortened V by 1 base and J by 5 bases, and 11 bases separated the two germline ends. The CDR3 loop spans 14 amino acids. The CDR3 protein is CASSQGDWGTEAFF. CDR3 bases: TGTGCCAGCAGCCAAGGAGATTGGGGGACTGAAGCTTTCTTT.

This chain joins TRBV29-1 and TRBJ1-6, with unresolved D. Trimming stripped 4 bases from V and 3 bases from J, with 7 bases between. The CDR3 has 13 amino acids. Germline CDR1 reads SQVTM; CDR2 reads ANQGSEA. The CDR3 here is CSVGSSYNSPLHF. The CDR3 region has the DNA TGCAGCGTTGGGTCCAGCTATAATTCACCCCTCCACTTT.

This chain links TRBV7-2 with TRBJ1-5, with 8 bases that match TRBD1. CDR3 length: 15 amino acids. Trimming cost V 5 bases and J 1 base; bases outside gene matches: 4. Germline V gene data show CDR1 as SGHTA and CDR2 as FQGNSA. As DNA, the CDR3 is TGTGCCAGCAGCGTCCGGACAGGGAGCAATCAGCCCCAGCATTTT. It encodes CASSVRTGSNQPQHF.

The V gene is TRBV29-1, the J gene TRBJ2-3, with a tentative D call TRBD2 (7 bases). This CDR3 has 13 residues. V was pared by 3 bases and J by 6 bases, with 13 bases between. Germline CDR1 and CDR2: SQVTM and ANQGSEA. The DNA of the CDR3 is TGCAGCGTTGAGTGGGGGGGCGCGGATACGCAGTATTTT. As protein: CSVEWGGADTQYF.

J is TRBJ2-2 and V is TRBV30; D may be TRBD1 (5 bases). V was pared by 3 bases and J by 7 bases, with 15 bases between. CDR1 and CDR2 (germline): GTSNPN, SVGIG (reference sequence). The CDR3 sequence is 14 residues long. CDR3: CAWRPGLRNGELFF. In DNA form, the CDR3 reads TGTGCCTGGAGACCAGGGCTAAGGAACGGGGAGCTGTTTTTT.

The chain links TRBV5-1 to TRBJ2-3; 7 bases are a match to TRBD1. The CDR3 is made up of 15 amino acids. Per germline, CDR1 SGHRS and CDR2 YFSETQ. After removal of 2 bases from V and 4 bases from J, the junction contained 7 bases not matched to a gene. DNA of the CDR3: TGCGCCAGCAGCTTTGACAGGGCCCGGGCAGATACGCAGTATTTT. Its translation is CASSFDRARADTQYF.

The CDR3 DNA sequence: TGTGCCAGTAGTATTACCCCCTCGCCAGGGGGGAATTCACCCCTCCACTTT. It yields the protein CASSITPSPGGNSPLHF. This chain links TRBV19 with TRBJ1-6; 7 bases fit TRBD1. Losses at the gene ends were 3 bases for V and 7 bases for J; bases not matched to a gene: 12. The length of the CDR3 is 17 residues. Germline-derived CDR1 and CDR2 are LNHDA and SQIVND (reference sequence).

The V call is TRBV5-1, the J call TRBJ2-4, with unresolved D. CDR3 length equals 15 residues. The V gene's germline CDR1 is SGHRS and CDR2 YFSETQ. The V gene lost 5 bases and the J gene lost 0 bases, with 12 bases spanning the gap. The CDR3 DNA sequence: TGCGCCAGCAGTCCTTATACTCTAGCCAAAAACATTCAGTACTTC. Residues: CASSPYTLAKNIQYF.

This sequence joins TRBV23-1 and TRBJ1-1; D is possibly TRBD1 (5 bases). TRBV23-1 is annotated as an ORF whose role is uncertain. Trimming left V 4 bases short and J 5 bases short, with 14 bases between. The CDR3 extends over 14 amino acids. Here the CDR3 reads CASSRDQGRTEAFF. The CDR3 bases are TGCGCCAGCAGTCGAGATCAGGGTAGGACTGAAGCTTTCTTT.

The chain is built from TRBV6-5 and TRBJ1-6, with a weak D call TRBD1 (5 bases). The V gene's germline CDR1 is MNHEY and CDR2 SVGAGI. V was pared by 6 bases and J by 7 bases, with 10 bases between. The CDR3 is 13 residues long. CDR3 bases: TGTGCCAGCAGACGGGGGGAAAATTCACCCCTCCACTTT. Protein: CASRRGENSPLHF.